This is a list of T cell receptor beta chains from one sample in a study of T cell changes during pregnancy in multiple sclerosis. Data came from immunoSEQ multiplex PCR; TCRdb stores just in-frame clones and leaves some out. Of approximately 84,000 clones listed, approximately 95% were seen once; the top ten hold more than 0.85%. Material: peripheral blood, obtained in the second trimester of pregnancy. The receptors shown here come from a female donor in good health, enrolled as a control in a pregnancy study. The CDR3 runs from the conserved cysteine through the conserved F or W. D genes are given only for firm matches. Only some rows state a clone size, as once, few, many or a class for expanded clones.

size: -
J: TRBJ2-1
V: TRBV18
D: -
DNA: TGTGCCAGCTCAAGGCGGGTCGGGGATTACAATGAGCAGTTCTTC
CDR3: CASSRRVGDYNEQFF

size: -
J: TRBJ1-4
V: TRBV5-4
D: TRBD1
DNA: TGTGCCAGCAGCTCCGGACAGGGGGCAGGTGAAAAACTGTTTTTT
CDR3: CASSSGQGAGEKLFF

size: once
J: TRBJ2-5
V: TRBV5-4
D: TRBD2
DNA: TGTGCCAGCAGCCCGGGGAGTAGCGGGACGGAGACCCAGTACTTC
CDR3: CASSPGSSGTETQYF

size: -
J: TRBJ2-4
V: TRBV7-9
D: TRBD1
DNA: TGTGCCAGCAGCGCAAGGGACAGGGGGTTCGACATTCAGTACTTC
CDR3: CASSARDRGFDIQYF

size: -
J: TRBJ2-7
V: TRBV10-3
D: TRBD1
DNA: TGTGCCATCAGAGGGACAGGGGGCTACGAGCAGTACTTC
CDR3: CAIRGTGGYEQYF

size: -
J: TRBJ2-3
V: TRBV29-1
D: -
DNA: TGCAGCGTTGAAATTCGGAGGGTTGGCACAGATACGCAGTATTTT
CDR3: CSVEIRRVGTDTQYF

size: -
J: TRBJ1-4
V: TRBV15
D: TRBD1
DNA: TGTGCCACCAGCAGAGAAACGGCTGGCAGGGGGGTCCCCTGGGAAAAACTGTTTTTT
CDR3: CATSRETAGRGVPWEKLFF

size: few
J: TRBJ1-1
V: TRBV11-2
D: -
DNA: TGTGCCAGCAGCTTACAGGGGCGCGGAGACACTGAAGCTTTCTTT
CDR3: CASSLQGRGDTEAFF

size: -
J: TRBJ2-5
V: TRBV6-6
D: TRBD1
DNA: TGTGCCAGCAGTTTCTCATGGACAGGGTTAAAAGAGACCCAGTACTTC
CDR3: CASSFSWTGLKETQYF

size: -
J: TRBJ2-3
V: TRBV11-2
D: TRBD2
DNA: TGTGCCAGCAGTTTCGGGCTAGCGGGAGAATTGGGCACAGATACGCAGTATTTT
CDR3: CASSFGLAGELGTDTQYF

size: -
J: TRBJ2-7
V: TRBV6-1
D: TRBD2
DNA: TGTGCCAGCAGTGAAGGACTAGCGGGGTCGTACGAGCAGTACTTC
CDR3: CASSEGLAGSYEQYF

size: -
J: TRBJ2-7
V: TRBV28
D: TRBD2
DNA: TGTGCCAGCAGGCCGGGACTACCCACCTACGAGCAGTACTTC
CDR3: CASRPGLPTYEQYF

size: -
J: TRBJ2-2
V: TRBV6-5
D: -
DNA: TGTGCCAGCAGTTATCTAGCGAGAGGAGGGGAGCTGTTTTTT
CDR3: CASSYLARGGELFF

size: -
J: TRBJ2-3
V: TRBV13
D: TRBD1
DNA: TGTGCCAGCAGCTCTTGGACAGGGGCGACAGATACGCAGTATTTT
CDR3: CASSSWTGATDTQYF

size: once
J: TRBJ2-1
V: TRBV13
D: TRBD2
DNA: TGTGCCAGCAGCTTAGAGGGGCTAGCGGGATACAATGAGCAGTTCTTC
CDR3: CASSLEGLAGYNEQFF

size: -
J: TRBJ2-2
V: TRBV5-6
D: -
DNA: TGTGCCAGCAGCTTGTATATAGGGGTAGACACCGGGGAGCTGTTTTTT
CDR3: CASSLYIGVDTGELFF

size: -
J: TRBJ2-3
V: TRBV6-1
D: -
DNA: TGTGCCAGCAGCTCAGCAGATACGCAGTATTTT
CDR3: CASSSADTQYF

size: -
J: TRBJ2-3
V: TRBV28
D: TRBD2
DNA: TGTGCCAGCATCGCGACTAGCGGGAGCGATACGCAGTATTTT
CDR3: CASIATSGSDTQYF

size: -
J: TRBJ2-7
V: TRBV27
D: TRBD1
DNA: TGTGCCAGCAGATCCCAGGGGGCGGACAGGGCCTTACCCTACGAGCAGTACTTC
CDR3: CASRSQGADRALPYEQYF

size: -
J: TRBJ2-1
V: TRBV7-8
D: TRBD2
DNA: TGTGCCAGCAGCCGGGAGGGGTCAAGTCACAATGAGCAGTTCTTC
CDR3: CASSREGSSHNEQFF

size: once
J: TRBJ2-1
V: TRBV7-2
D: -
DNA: TGTGCCAGCAGCTTGCAGACAGAATACAATGAGCAGTTCTTC
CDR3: CASSLQTEYNEQFF

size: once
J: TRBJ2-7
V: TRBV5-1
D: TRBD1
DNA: TGCGCCAGCAGCAAGGGACAGGGCCCGAGCTCCTACGAGCAGTACTTC
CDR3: CASSKGQGPSSYEQYF

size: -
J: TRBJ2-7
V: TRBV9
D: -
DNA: TGTGCCAGCAGCGTGGACAGTTCACCTCTCTGGGAGCAGTACTTC
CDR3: CASSVDSSPLWEQYF

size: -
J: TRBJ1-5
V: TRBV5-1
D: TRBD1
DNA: TGCGCCAGCAGCTTGGGAACAGGGGGAGGCAATCAGCCCCAGCATTTT
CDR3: CASSLGTGGGNQPQHF

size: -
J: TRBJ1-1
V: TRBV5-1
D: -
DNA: TGCGCCAGCAGCTTGCCCCGGGTGGACACTGAAGCTTTCTTT
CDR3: CASSLPRVDTEAFF

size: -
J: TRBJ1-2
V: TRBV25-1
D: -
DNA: TGTGCCAGCAGTGAATCGGCAGGTCTAGCTGGCTACACCTTC
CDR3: CASSESAGLAGYTF

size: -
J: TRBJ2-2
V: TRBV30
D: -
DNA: TGTGCCTGGACTTGCCCCCTCCGGGGAGCTGTTTTT
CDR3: CAWTCPLRGAVF

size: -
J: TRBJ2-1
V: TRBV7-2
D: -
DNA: TGTGCCAGCAGCTTCGGGACTTCCTACAATGAGCAGTTCTTC
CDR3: CASSFGTSYNEQFF

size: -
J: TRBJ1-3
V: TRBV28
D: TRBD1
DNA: TGTGCCAGCAGTTTGACAGGACAGGTATCTGGAAACACCATATATTTT
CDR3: CASSLTGQVSGNTIYF

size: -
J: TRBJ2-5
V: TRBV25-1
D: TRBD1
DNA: TGTGCCAGCAGTGCGGCAGGGGGCATGGAGACCCAGTACTTC
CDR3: CASSAAGGMETQYF

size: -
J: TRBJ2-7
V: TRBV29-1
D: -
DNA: TGCAGCGTTGAAGGGGCGGGTAGGCAGTACTTC
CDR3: CSVEGAGRQYF

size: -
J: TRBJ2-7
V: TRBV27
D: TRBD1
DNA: TGTGCCAGCAGTTTAGGGCAGGGGGCTTACGAGCAGTACTTC
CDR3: CASSLGQGAYEQYF

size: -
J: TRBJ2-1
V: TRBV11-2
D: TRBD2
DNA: TGTGCCAGCAGCTTAGGAAGACTAGCGGGATCATATGAGCAGTTCTTC
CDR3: CASSLGRLAGSYEQFF

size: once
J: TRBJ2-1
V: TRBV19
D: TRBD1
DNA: TGTGCCAGTAGTTCACCGGGACAGGTCAATGAGCAGTTCTTC
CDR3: CASSSPGQVNEQFF

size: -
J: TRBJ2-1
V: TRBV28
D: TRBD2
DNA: TGTGCCAGCAGTCCGTTGCGGGAGGACAATGAGCAGTTCTTC
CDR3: CASSPLREDNEQFF

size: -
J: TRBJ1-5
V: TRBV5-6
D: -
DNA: TGTGCCAGCAGCTTGCGAGGGATGGAACAGCCCCAGCATTTT
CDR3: CASSLRGMEQPQHF

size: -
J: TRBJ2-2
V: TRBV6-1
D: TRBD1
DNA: TGTGCCAGCAGTCTACAGGGGGACACCGGGGAGCTGTTTTTT
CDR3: CASSLQGDTGELFF

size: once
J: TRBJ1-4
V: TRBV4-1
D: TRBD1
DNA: TGCGCCAGCAGCCACAGGGGGCCAAATGAAAAACTGTTTTTT
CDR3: CASSHRGPNEKLFF

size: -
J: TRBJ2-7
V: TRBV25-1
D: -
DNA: TGTGCCAGCAGTGATTCTAGGAGGGACCCAAGCTCCTACGAGCAGTACTTC
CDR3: CASSDSRRDPSSYEQYF

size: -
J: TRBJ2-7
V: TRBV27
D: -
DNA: TGTGCCAGCAGTTCCGGACGAGGGGGCTACGAGCAGTACTTC
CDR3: CASSSGRGGYEQYF

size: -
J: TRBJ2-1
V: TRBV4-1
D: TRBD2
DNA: TGCGCCAGCAGCCAAGGGCTAGCGGGGAACAATGAGCAGTTCTTC
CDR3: CASSQGLAGNNEQFF